This T cell receptor beta chain derives from a study of OX40 agonist ivuxolimab in advanced cancers. The CDR3 is made up of 15 amino acids. J gave up 3 bases and V 2 bases, and 4 bases lay outside the gene matches. CDR1 and CDR2 (germline): SGHRS, YFSETQ. TCRdb's copy holds only in-frame clones and misses some; the assay was immunoSEQ multiplex PCR. This sample carries 59,000 or so clones, 65% to 90% of them seen once, and the ten largest clones take about 3.5%. The sample in question was CD4+ or CD8+ T cells sorted from blood, obtained in a trial of the OX40 agonist ivuxolimab. The sequence came from an adult with an advanced solid tumor such as melanoma, head and neck, liver or kidney cancer. The rearrangement links TRBV5-1 to TRBJ2-1; 8 bases agree with TRBD2. DNA of the CDR3: TGCGCCAGCAGCTTAGCGGGAGTGCTCTACAATGAGCAGTTCTTC. Amino acid sequence: CASSLAGVLYNEQFF.